This is a list of T cell receptor beta chains from one sample in a study of T cells in Graves' hyperthyroidism and ophthalmopathy. TCRdb processed the multiplex PCR reads anew with MiXCR; each CDR3 protein has one entry. Of approximately 510,000 distinct CDR3 sequences in the sample, 46% are singletons; the top ten hold around two fifths. Sequenced material: peripheral blood or thyroid tissue (not recorded which). The receptors were sampled from an adult woman with Graves' disease, either hyperthyroidism or ophthalmopathy (not recorded which). CDR3s include the opening cysteine and the closing phenylalanine or tryptophan. D genes are given only for firm matches. The listing skips clone size in some rows; elsewhere it reads once, few, many or a size class.

d_call	clone_size	v_call	j_call	cdr3_aa
NA	NA	TRBV20-1	TRBJ1-1	CSARFKGDTEAFF
TRBD1	many	TRBV6-5	TRBJ2-7	CASSYSRDRVSYEQYF
NA	once	TRBV24-1	TRBJ2-1	CATSDQSSSYNEQFF
TRBD2	many	TRBV7-9	TRBJ2-7	CASSVGGDGGYEQYF
NA	many	TRBV20-1	TRBJ1-1	CSATQGTEAFF
TRBD2	many	TRBV7-6	TRBJ2-7	CASSTRGTSGINEQYF
NA	many	TRBV5-1	TRBJ2-7	CASSLQLAGEQYF
TRBD1	NA	TRBV19	TRBJ2-7	CASSSRDSRYEQYF
NA	NA	TRBV24-1	TRBJ1-5	CATSDSGRQPQHF
NA	few	TRBV7-9	TRBJ1-1	CASSWDPNMNTEAFF
NA	few	TRBV24-1	TRBJ1-1	CATSDRRGGGFF
NA	NA	TRBV7-9	TRBJ2-7	CASSPRGGTPSYEQYF
TRBD1	NA	TRBV7-2	TRBJ1-2	CASNLGWGQSYGYTF
NA	NA	TRBV5-1	TRBJ1-5	CASSLAGMGEPQHF
NA	NA	TRBV10-3	TRBJ1-2	CAISEYPEANYGYTF
NA	NA	TRBV12-3/TRBV12-4	TRBJ2-7	CASRDSQGSSYEQYF
TRBD1	NA	TRBV19	TRBJ1-5	CASTSTGDQPQHF
NA	NA	TRBV7-9	TRBJ2-5	CARAATDQETQYF
TRBD1	NA	TRBV10-3	TRBJ2-7	CAISVDRGYEQYF
NA	many	TRBV6-4	TRBJ2-2	CASSDGTGELFF
NA	many	TRBV4-1	TRBJ1-1	CASSPRGLKNTEAFF
TRBD2	NA	TRBV13	TRBJ2-7	CASSPSGSGVYEQYF
TRBD1	NA	TRBV9	TRBJ1-2	CASSFRDSYGYTF
NA	many	TRBV11-2	TRBJ1-1	CASSLILGDTEAFF
NA	NA	TRBV7-8	TRBJ1-4	CASSRSTVANEKLFF
TRBD1	NA	TRBV12-3/TRBV12-4	TRBJ1-6	CASSPRGRVPSPLHF
TRBD1	few	TRBV7-9	TRBJ1-2	CASSAQGVNYGYTF
NA	many	TRBV2	TRBJ1-4	CASSERGEKLFF
TRBD1	many	TRBV6-5	TRBJ1-5	CASRPIRRPGQDNQPQHF
NA	NA	TRBV15	TRBJ1-1	CATSSLDVPGVNTEAFF
TRBD2	many	TRBV20-1	TRBJ2-2	CSARDRGAGANTGELFF
TRBD1	few	TRBV7-6	TRBJ1-5	CASSDRDRGGNQPQHF
NA	once	TRBV2	TRBJ2-5	CASMRGRQETQYF
NA	NA	TRBV5-1	TRBJ1-1	CASSLVIPTGKPEAFF
NA	NA	TRBV15	TRBJ2-5	CATSRDHRAAQETQYF
NA	NA	TRBV7-2	TRBJ1-3	CASSPQAASGNTIYF
TRBD1	few	TRBV28	TRBJ2-7	CASSDRDEQYF
TRBD1	few	TRBV10-3	TRBJ1-5	CATSGQGNQPQHF
TRBD2	few	TRBV20-1	TRBJ2-2	CSASGRAGGRNTGELFF
TRBD1	many	TRBV2	TRBJ2-7	CASGDSHEQYF
TRBD1	NA	TRBV29-1	TRBJ1-1	CSVAGQGATEAFF
NA	NA	TRBV2	TRBJ1-3	CASSEAGRITGNTIYF
NA	NA	TRBV7-8	TRBJ2-2	CASSLLGGLFF
TRBD1	many	TRBV7-7	TRBJ2-7	CASSLERDSYEQYF
NA	NA	TRBV29-1	TRBJ2-1	CGDRQTASYNEQFF
NA	many	TRBV2	TRBJ1-5	CASSQQGSLQPQHF
NA	few	TRBV19	TRBJ2-7	CASRDFLGSYEQYF
NA	many	TRBV7-2	TRBJ2-5	CASSQGGGKETQYF
NA	NA	TRBV5-1	TRBJ1-2	CASSLEAIYGYTF
TRBD1	many	TRBV3-1	TRBJ2-7	CASSARDRANEQYF
NA	many	TRBV7-9	TRBJ1-4	CASSLNRDPNEKLFF
NA	once	TRBV20-1	TRBJ1-5	CSARSLGSRNQPQHF
TRBD1	NA	TRBV10-3	TRBJ1-1	CAIRGQGETEAFF
NA	NA	TRBV10-3	TRBJ2-5	CAINEGSETQYF
NA	few	TRBV7-2	TRBJ1-6	CASSPNAGNNSPLHF
NA	many	TRBV28	TRBJ2-5	CASSAPGLAETQYF
NA	many	TRBV6-6	TRBJ2-5	CASTDTASLVYF